The next 14 T cell receptor beta chains were all read from a single sample in a study of neurological immune-mediated disorders. TCRdb re-called the 5' RACE reads through MiXCR, storing one row per CDR3 protein. The sample has some 65,000 distinct CDR3 sequences; 4% to 6% are singletons. Sequencing used PBMCs. Receptors were obtained from a woman under 40 with multiple sclerosis.

This clonotype was observed many times. This chain connects TRBV7-2 to TRBJ1-2; the D gene is possibly TRBD1 (6 bases). Germline V lookup: CDR1 SGHTA, CDR2 FQGNSA. This CDR3 region has 15 residues. Deletions cut 5 bases from V and 4 bases from J, with 17 bases between. The CDR3 sequence is CASSPQGQSVYGYTF. The CDR3 DNA sequence: TGTGCCAGCAGCCCACAAGGACAGTCGGTCTATGGCTACACCTTC.

This clonotype was seen only once. This chain joins TRBV7-3 and TRBJ1-1; D remains ambiguous. CDR3 length equals 14 residues. Trimming took 5 bases from V and 1 from J, leaving 11 bases between them. The germline gives CDR1 SGHTA, CDR2 FQGTGA. In DNA form, the CDR3 reads TGTGCCAGCAGCCAAGGGCAAAAGAACACTGAAGCTTTCTTT. Residues: CASSQGQKNTEAFF.

This clonotype was seen repeatedly, ten times or more. The CDR3 bases are TGCAGTGCTCTTAGGAGGGGGCTACGCTTTGAAGATGAGCAGTTCTTC. Encoded protein: CSALRRGLRFEDEQFF. The chain links TRBV20-1 to TRBJ2-1; D is perhaps TRBD1 (7 bases). CDR3 length: 16 amino acids. CDR1 and CDR2 (germline): DFQATT, SNEGSKA (reference sequence). Trimming pared 5 bases from V and 8 bases from J, leaving 25 bases between.

This clonotype was observed many times. This chain links TRBV20-1 with TRBJ1-4; 8 bases align to TRBD1. The CDR3 runs 14 residues. Germline CDR1 reads DFQATT; CDR2 reads SNEGSKA (reference sequence). V lost 6 bases, J lost 7 bases, and 10 bases stayed unmatched. Here the CDR3 reads CSAAKQGGSEKLFF. In nucleotides, the CDR3 is TGCAGTGCAGCAAAACAGGGGGGCAGTGAAAAACTGTTTTTT.

Points on this clonotype: This is likely a read error, given that the CDR3 carries no conserved phenylalanine or tryptophan at its end. The chain has TRBV5-5 and TRBJ2-1; 7 bases match TRBD1. The germline gives CDR1 SGHKS, CDR2 YYEKEE (reference sequence). The CDR3 runs 15 residues. Losses at the gene ends were 0 bases for V and 4 bases for J; bases not matched to a gene: 4. DNA of the CDR3: TGTGCCAGCAGCTTGGGACAGGGTGCTTACAATGAGCAGTTCATC. Amino acids: CASSLGQGAYNEQFI.

In this sample, this clonotype turned up many times. The chain is built from TRBV6-2 or TRBV6-3 and TRBJ1-5; TRBD1 agrees at 8 bases. The CDR3 extends over 16 amino acids. Germline V lookup: CDR1 MNHEY, CDR2 SVGEGT. The V gene end was trimmed by 0 bases and the J gene end by 6 bases; junction bases not matched to a gene: 7. The CDR3 here is CASSYSSRGLGQPQHF. The CDR3 DNA follows: TGTGCCAGCAGTTACTCGAGCAGGGGGCTCGGTCAGCCCCAGCATTTT.

This clonotype was counted a few times. The chain uses TRBV2 and TRBJ2-4; no reliable D call. CDR3 size: 15 residues. Deletions cut 5 bases from V and 0 bases from J, with 11 bases between. From germline, CDR1 is SNHLY and CDR2 FYNNEI. In nucleotides, the CDR3 is TGTGCCAGCAGTCCCGGTATTGGAGCCAAAAACATTCAGTACTTC. This gives the protein CASSPGIGAKNIQYF.

This clonotype has a count of ten or more. This chain uses TRBV29-1 with TRBJ2-2, with 12 bases matching TRBD1. J was trimmed by 7 bases and V by 7 bases; bases with no gene match: 7. Germline V CDR1 and CDR2: SQVTM, ANQGSEA. The CDR3 length is 14 residues. The CDR3 sequence: CSAMGQGAGGELFF. The CDR3 DNA reads TGCAGCGCCATGGGACAGGGGGCAGGCGGGGAGCTGTTTTTT.

This clonotype was recorded many times. This rearrangement joins TRBV4-2 to TRBJ2-3; tentatively, D is TRBD2 (5 bases). The germline V gene encodes CDR1 LGHNA and CDR2 YNFKEQ. This CDR3 has 16 amino acids. Between the trimmed V and J ends, which lost 1 base and 2 bases, there was a span of 13 bases. The CDR3 is CASSQGGFGDTDTQYF. CDR3 nucleotide sequence: TGTGCCAGCAGCCAAGGAGGATTCGGGGACACAGATACGCAGTATTTT.

This clonotype has at least ten counts. The chain carries TRBV29-1 and TRBJ1-1, with D perhaps matching TRBD1 (6 bases). Germline CDR1 is SQVTM and CDR2 is ANQGSEA. V lost 5 bases, J lost 3 bases, and 28 bases lay in between. The CDR3 consists of 18 residues. CDR3 in DNA: TGCAGCGTTCGGCCTCCCAGGGGAGTGGGAGCCGGAGACACTGAAGCTTTCTTT. It codes for CSVRPPRGVGAGDTEAFF. Full variable domain (remainder filled in from reference TRBV29-1 and TRBJ1-1): SAVISQKPSRDICQRGTSLTIQCQVDSQVTMMFWYRQQPGQSLTLIATANQGSEATYESGFVIDKFPISRPNLTFSTLTVSNMSPEDSSIYLCSVRPPRGVGAGDTEAFFGQGTRLTVV.

At least ten counts were recorded for this clonotype. J is TRBJ2-1 and V is TRBV7-2; the D is unclear. V gave up 5 bases and J gave up 9 bases, with 11 bases separating them. This CDR3 has 12 residues. CDR1 is SGHTA, CDR2 FQGNSA, per germline. The DNA for the CDR3 is TGTGCCAGCAGCGAGGTGGTGGGTGAGCAGTTCTTC. Translating it yields CASSEVVGEQFF.

This clonotype has at least ten counts. The genes are TRBV9 and TRBJ1-2, with D perhaps matching TRBD1 (6 bases). Germline V gene lookup returns CDR1 SGDLS and CDR2 YYNGEE. Deletions cut 3 bases from V and 4 bases from J, with 10 bases between. The CDR3 has 13 residues. The CDR3 loop reads CASSAGQLYGYTF. The CDR3 DNA reads as TGTGCCAGCAGCGCCGGACAGCTCTATGGCTACACCTTC. Supplemented by reference TRBV9 and TRBJ1-2, the full variable domain reads DSGVTQTPKHLITATGQRVTLRCSPRSGDLSVYWYQQSLDQGLQFLIQYYNGEERAKGNILERFSAQQFPDLHSELNLSSLELGDSALYFCASSAGQLYGYTFGSGTRLTVV.

V gene TRBV20-1 combines with J gene TRBJ2-1, with D maybe TRBD1 (6 bases). This CDR3 contains 15 residues. Trimming left V 2 bases short and J 6 bases short, with 17 bases between. Germline CDR1 and CDR2: DFQATT and SNEGSKA (reference sequence). DNA for the CDR3: TGCAGTGCTAGAAACGGGACATATAGCGCCAATGAGCAGTTCTTC. It codes for CSARNGTYSANEQFF.

The CDR3: CSARAGGMGDGYTF. The CDR3 region has the DNA TGCAGTGCTAGAGCGGGGGGAATGGGTGATGGCTACACCTTC. J is TRBJ1-2 and V is TRBV20-1, with D possibly TRBD1 on 5 matching bases. Trimming removed 1 base from V and 6 bases from J, with 15 bases in between. CDR1 and CDR2 from the germline V gene are DFQATT and SNEGSKA (reference sequence). The CDR3 consists of 14 residues.